This T cell receptor (beta chain) was profiled in a study of CD8 T cells in ankylosing spondylitis (dated by TCRdb to about 2017). Context from the whole study: The study profiled T cell receptor beta repertoires in healthy donors and ankylosing spondylitis patients to find disease-linked TCR variants. In total, the full study cohort was made up of nearly 110 healthy donors and approximately 27 ankylosing spondylitis patients. Peripheral blood was sampled, and synovial fluid was additionally collected from ankylosing spondylitis patients.

The research as a whole found: The disease-linked clones showed a CD8+ phenotype and occurred at relatively low frequencies in peripheral blood. Some motif variants had previously been reported in the synovial fluid and blood of reactive arthritis patients, which suggests shared mechanisms of disease initiation. A TCR beta motif of 7 or 8 highly homologous amino acid variants appeared characteristic of blood from ankylosing spondylitis patients. The disease-linked clones were reported to be significantly enriched in matched synovial fluid samples from ankylosing spondylitis patients.

The data were produced on an Illumina HiSeq 2500. TCR beta libraries were prepared by quantitative 5'-RACE with molecular barcodes. For the original study's pipeline: A new computational method, built on a probabilistic model of VDJ rearrangement, was used to identify disease-linked TCR variants. Using fastp at Q25 and MiXCR, TCRdb reprocessed the public reads and kept productive beta chains. Under each unique CDR3 protein, matching rows form one entry showing the most common genes and DNA. The V and J calls here are based on TCRdb, not the publication. The sample table lists about 130,000 distinct CDR3 sequences, 6.5% to 9% of them with a count of one. The ten top clones hold 9% to 15% of the sample. This clonotype was counted at least ten times. Its antigen remains unidentified. No base quality information exists; no much larger clone differs at one position. Based on the germline V gene, the CDR1 and CDR2 sequences are SQVTM and ANQGSEA. Relative to germline, V is 7 bases shorter and J is 3 bases shorter, with 18 bases between their ends. From the cysteine up to the phenylalanine, the CDR3 has a length of 14 residues. Left in the record is the CDR3 DNA by itself, 42 bases read in frame from the first base.

The rearrangement combines TRBV29-1 with TRBJ1-1, with TRBD1 perhaps the D gene, on 5 matching bases. Input material: blood, either unsorted or a sorted T cell fraction (not recorded which). The TCR comes from a male donor with ankylosing spondylitis or in good health (not recorded which). The CDR3 here reads CSALLQAYYTEAFF. The nucleotides read TGCAGCGCATTACTACAGGCTTACTACACTGAAGCTTTCTTT.